The sequence of this TCR beta chain was determined in a study of T cell responses to AZD1222 COVID-19 vaccine. General study findings and limits: Spike-specific TCR depth and breadth grew after two AZD1222 doses. Per reports, nearly half of all spike-specific TCRs target regions that are unmutated in variants. Most donors were white British and more were female, and clonal diversity was possibly underestimated. The CD4 TCRs associated with vaccination extended across spike and predominated at 160-218 and 743-854.

On this clone: Its antigen is currently unknown.

The CDR3 totals 13 residues. Trimming took 4 bases from V and 5 from J, leaving 14 bases between them. Germline loops: CDR1 GTSNPN, CDR2 SVGIG (reference sequence). Produced via immunoSEQ multiplex PCR; TCRdb's table is partial and in-frame only. The data show over 100,000 clones, roughly nine tenths seen once. This clonotype was sampled from an adult in good health. The V call is TRBV30, the J call TRBJ1-1; D may be TRBD1 (5 bases). The specimen was peripheral blood, collected on day 0 of AZD1222 vaccination. CDR3 sequence reads: CAWTGGGGTEAFF. CDR3 in DNA: TGTGCCTGGACCGGCGGCGGGGGGACTGAAGCTTTCTTT. The full variable domain, rest sourced from reference TRBV30 and TRBJ1-1, is SQTIHQWPATLVQPVGSPLSLECTVEGTSNPNLYWYRQAAGRGLQLLFYSVGIGQISSEVPQNLSASRPQDRQFILSSKKLLLSDSGFYLCAWTGGGGTEAFFGQGTRLTVV.